Sequencing of this T cell receptor beta chain was carried out in a study of blood T cell repertoires in COVID-19. About the research overall: Material from acute and convalescent COVID-19 was sourced from the United States, Italy and Spain. From T cells, B-cell-depleted T cells, or PBMCs came the material, which was cDNA or gDNA.

Original processing methods: For nucleated cells, counts were estimated from reference gene primer amplification. The protocol was immunoSEQ multiplex PCR, while the TCRdb copy is restricted to in-frame clones and leaves out a portion. The V and J calls and the clone size are those of that table, but D and trimming were determined from the DNA. The sample includes roughly 200,000 clones, 80% to 90% of them seen just once. V lost 5 bases and J 4 bases, leaving 12 bases between the germline ends. Per germline, CDR1 KGHSH and CDR2 LQKENI. The CDR3 extends over 13 amino acids. J is TRBJ2-7 and V is TRBV18; weak D call: TRBD2 (5 bases). This receptor was identified in a woman in her sixties or seventies with active or convalescent COVID-19. Sequenced sample: peripheral blood. Here the CDR3 reads CASSAGSNYEQYF. The CDR3 DNA reads as TGTGCCAGCTCAGCGGGCTCCAATTACGAGCAGTACTTC.